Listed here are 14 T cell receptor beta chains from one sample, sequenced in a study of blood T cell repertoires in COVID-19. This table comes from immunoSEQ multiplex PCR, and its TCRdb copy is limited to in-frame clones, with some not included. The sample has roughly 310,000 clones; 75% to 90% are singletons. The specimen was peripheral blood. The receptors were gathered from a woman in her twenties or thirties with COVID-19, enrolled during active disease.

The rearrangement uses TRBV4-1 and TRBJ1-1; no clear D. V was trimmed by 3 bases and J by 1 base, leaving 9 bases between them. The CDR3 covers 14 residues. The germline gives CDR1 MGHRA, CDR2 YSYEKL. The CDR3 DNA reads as TGCGCCAGCAGCCATGGTGGGAGGAACACTGAAGCTTTCTTT. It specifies CASSHGGRNTEAFF.

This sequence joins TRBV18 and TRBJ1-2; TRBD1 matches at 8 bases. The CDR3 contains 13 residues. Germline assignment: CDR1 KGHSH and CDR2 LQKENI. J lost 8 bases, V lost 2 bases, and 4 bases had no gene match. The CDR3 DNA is TGTGCCAGCTCACCATCGGACAGGGAGGGCTACACCTTC. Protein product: CASSPSDREGYTF.

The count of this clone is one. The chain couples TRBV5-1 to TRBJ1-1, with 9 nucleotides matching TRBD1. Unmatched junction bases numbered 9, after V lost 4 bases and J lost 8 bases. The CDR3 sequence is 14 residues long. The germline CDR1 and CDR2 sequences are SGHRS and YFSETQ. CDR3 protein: CASSTPGTGIEAFF. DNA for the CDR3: TGCGCCAGCAGCACTCCCGGGACAGGGATAGAAGCTTTCTTT.

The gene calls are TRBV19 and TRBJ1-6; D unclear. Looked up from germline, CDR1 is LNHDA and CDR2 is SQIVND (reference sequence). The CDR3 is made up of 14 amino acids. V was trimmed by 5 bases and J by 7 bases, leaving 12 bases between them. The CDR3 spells CASSLGDTNSPLHF. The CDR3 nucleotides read TGTGCCAGTAGTCTAGGAGATACGAATTCACCCCTCCACTTT.

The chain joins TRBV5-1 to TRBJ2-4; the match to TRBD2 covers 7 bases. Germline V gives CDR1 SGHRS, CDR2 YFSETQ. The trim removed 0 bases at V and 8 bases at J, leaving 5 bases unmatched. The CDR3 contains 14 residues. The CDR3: CASSLAGREDIQYF. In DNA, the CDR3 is TGCGCCAGCAGCTTGGCCGGTCGGGAGGACATTCAGTACTTC.

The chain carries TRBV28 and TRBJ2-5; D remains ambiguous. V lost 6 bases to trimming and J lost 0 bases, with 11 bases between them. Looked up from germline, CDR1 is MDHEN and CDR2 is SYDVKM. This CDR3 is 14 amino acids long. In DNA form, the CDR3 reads TGTGCCAGCAGAGCCCATCACTACCAAGAGACCCAGTACTTC. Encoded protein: CASRAHHYQETQYF.

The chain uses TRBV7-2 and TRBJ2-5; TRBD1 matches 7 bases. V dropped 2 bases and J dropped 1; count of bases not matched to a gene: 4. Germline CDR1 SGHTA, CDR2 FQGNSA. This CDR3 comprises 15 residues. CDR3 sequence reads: CASSLPQGFQETQYF. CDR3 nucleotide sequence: TGTGCCAGCAGCTTACCACAGGGGTTCCAAGAGACCCAGTACTTC.

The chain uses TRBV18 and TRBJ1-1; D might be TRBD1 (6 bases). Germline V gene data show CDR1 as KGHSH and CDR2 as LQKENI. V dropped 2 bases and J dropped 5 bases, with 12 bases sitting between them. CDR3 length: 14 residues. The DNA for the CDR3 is TGTGCCAGCTCACCATGGGACACTCTGACTGAAGCTTTCTTT. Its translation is CASSPWDTLTEAFF.

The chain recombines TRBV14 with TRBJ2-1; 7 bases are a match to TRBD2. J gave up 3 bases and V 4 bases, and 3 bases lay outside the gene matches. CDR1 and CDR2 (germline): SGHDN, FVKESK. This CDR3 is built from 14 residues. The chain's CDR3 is CASSPRDYYNEQFF. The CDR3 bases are TGTGCCAGCAGCCCTCGGGACTACTACAATGAGCAGTTCTTC.

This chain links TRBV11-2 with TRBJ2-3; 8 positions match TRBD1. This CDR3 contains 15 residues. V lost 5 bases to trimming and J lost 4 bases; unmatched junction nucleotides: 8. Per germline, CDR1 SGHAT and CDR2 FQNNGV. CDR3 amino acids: CASSLGQGGADTQYF. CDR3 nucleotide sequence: TGTGCCAGCAGCCTCGGACAGGGCGGGGCAGATACGCAGTATTTT.

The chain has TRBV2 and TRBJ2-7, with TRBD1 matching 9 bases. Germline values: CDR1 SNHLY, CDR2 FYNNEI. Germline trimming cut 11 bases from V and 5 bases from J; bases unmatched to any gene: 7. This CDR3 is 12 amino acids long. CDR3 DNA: TGTGCCGGAGGGACAGGGTATGACGAGCAGTACTTC. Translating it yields CAGGTGYDEQYF.

The DNA of the CDR3 is TGTGCCTGGGACCCTCACGGACAGGGTAAAGAGACCCAGTACTTC. Protein: CAWDPHGQGKETQYF. This chain uses TRBV30 with TRBJ2-5; TRBD1 matches at 8 bases. V gave up 5 bases and J gave up 3 bases; unmatched junction bases: 11. The CDR3 spans 15 residues. Germline lookup yields CDR1 GTSNPN and CDR2 SVGIG (reference sequence).

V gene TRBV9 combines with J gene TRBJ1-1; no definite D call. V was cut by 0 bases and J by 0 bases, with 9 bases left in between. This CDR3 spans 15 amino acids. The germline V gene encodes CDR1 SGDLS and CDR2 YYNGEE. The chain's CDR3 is CASSVGTVMNTEAFF. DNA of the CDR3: TGTGCCAGCAGCGTAGGAACGGTTATGAACACTGAAGCTTTCTTT.

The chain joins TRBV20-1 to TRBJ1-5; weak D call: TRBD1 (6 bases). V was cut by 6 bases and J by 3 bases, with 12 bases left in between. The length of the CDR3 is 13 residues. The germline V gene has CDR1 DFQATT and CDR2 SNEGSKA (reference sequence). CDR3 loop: CSASWDNNQPQHF. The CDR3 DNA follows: TGCAGTGCCAGTTGGGACAACAATCAGCCCCAGCATTTT.